This TCR beta chain was sequenced in a study of Ad26.COV2.S vaccination and SARS-CoV-2 variants. Some clones are missing from TCRdb's copy, which holds only in-frame ones; the method was immunoSEQ multiplex PCR. The repertoire consists of about 260,000 clones, with around 90% occurring once and the leading ten covering less than 3.5%. This CDR3 region has 10 residues. CDR1 DFQATT and CDR2 SNEGSKA come from the germline V gene (reference sequence). V lost 5 bases and J lost 6, with 6 bases in between. Treatment reported: over 15 received Ad26.COV2.S at low or high dose, single or two shots; five or six received placebo; per-sample allocation not given. Each sample was drawn 63 days after the first injection (of vaccine or placebo). It was an adult aged 18-55 years in Boston who was the donor.

The chain carries TRBV20-1 and TRBJ2-3; maybe TRBD2 (6 bases). This receptor was taken from a person between 18 and 65 years old who received the Ad26.COV2.S COVID-19 vaccine or a placebo. Sequences were derived from peripheral blood, sampled in a trial of Ad26.COV2.S vaccine versus placebo. DNA of the CDR3: TGCAGTGCTCTAGCGGATACGCAGTATTTT. Residues: CSALADTQYF.